One T cell receptor (beta chain) is described in this entry. Other nucleotide sequences in the sample specify the same CDR3. The V and J ends lost 5 bases and 4 bases respectively, with 21 bases between them. The CDR3 runs 16 residues. Germline-derived CDR1 and CDR2 are SGHAT and FQNNGV. The sample is drawn from a study of OX40 agonist ivuxolimab in advanced cancers. In the study overall: Three patients had partial responses: one hepatocellular carcinoma, two cutaneous melanoma.

Generated by immunoSEQ multiplex PCR, the TCRdb table keeps only in-frame clones and is missing some. The data show approximately 79,000 clones, around 92% seen once. The rearrangement links TRBV11-2 to TRBJ2-7, with D unclear. Sequenced here: CD4+ or CD8+ T cells sorted from blood, sampled in a trial of the OX40 agonist ivuxolimab. The sequence derives from an adult with an advanced solid tumor such as melanoma, head and neck, liver or kidney cancer. CDR3 amino acids: CASSPGGYYLTYEQYF. The CDR3 DNA is TGTGCCAGCAGCCCGGGCGGCTACTACTTGACATACGAGCAGTACTTC.